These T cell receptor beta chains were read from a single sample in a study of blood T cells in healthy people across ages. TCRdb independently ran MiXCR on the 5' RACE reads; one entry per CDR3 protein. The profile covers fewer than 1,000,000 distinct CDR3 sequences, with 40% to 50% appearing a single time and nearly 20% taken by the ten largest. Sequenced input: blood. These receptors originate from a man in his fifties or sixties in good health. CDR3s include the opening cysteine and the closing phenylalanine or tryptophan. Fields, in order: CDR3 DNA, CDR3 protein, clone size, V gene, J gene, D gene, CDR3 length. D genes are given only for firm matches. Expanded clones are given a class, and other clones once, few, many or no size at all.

CDR3nt: TGTGCCAGCAGTTCTCTACAGGGAGGGGGCCAAGAGACCCAGTACTTC
CDR3aa: CASSSLQGGGQETQYF
abundance: .
v_gene: TRBV6-5
j_gene: TRBJ2-5
d_gene: .
len: 16

CDR3nt: TGTGCCAGCAGATCAATCAGGGGGTACGAGACCCAGTACTTC
CDR3aa: CASRSIRGYETQYF
abundance: few
v_gene: TRBV6-5
j_gene: TRBJ2-5
d_gene: TRBD1
len: 14

CDR3nt: TGTGCCAGCTCACCCGAGATGGGGAACACTGAAGCTTTCTTT
CDR3aa: CASSPEMGNTEAFF
abundance: .
v_gene: TRBV18
j_gene: TRBJ1-1
d_gene: .
len: 14

CDR3nt: TGTGCCAGCAAGACAGGGGGAACCTCCACAGATACGCAGTATTTT
CDR3aa: CASKTGGTSTDTQYF
abundance: .
v_gene: TRBV6-1
j_gene: TRBJ2-3
d_gene: TRBD1
len: 15

CDR3nt: TGTGCCAGCAGCTCAAGGACTAGCGGCCGGGGCACCTACGAGCAGTACTTC
CDR3aa: CASSSRTSGRGTYEQYF
abundance: .
v_gene: TRBV7-6
j_gene: TRBJ2-7
d_gene: TRBD2
len: 17

CDR3nt: TGCGCCAGCAGCCAAGGAAGGGTTGGGTCACCCCCCCACTTT
CDR3aa: CASSQGRVGSPPHF
abundance: once
v_gene: TRBV4-3
j_gene: TRBJ1-6
d_gene: .
len: 14

CDR3nt: TGTGCCAGCAGTTTTGGGCAGTCATATGGGGGCACAGATACGCAGTATTTT
CDR3aa: CASSFGQSYGGTDTQYF
abundance: few
v_gene: TRBV27
j_gene: TRBJ2-3
d_gene: .
len: 17

CDR3nt: TGTGCCAGCAGTTTATTTGGGAGGGGCCGGGGTTCACCCCTCCACTTT
CDR3aa: CASSLFGRGRGSPLHF
abundance: .
v_gene: TRBV27
j_gene: TRBJ1-6
d_gene: .
len: 16

CDR3nt: TGCGCCAGCAGCGATAGTACAGAGAAAACTTACCTTAACTATGGCTACACCTTC
CDR3aa: CASSDSTEKTYLNYGYTF
abundance: .
v_gene: TRBV5-1
j_gene: TRBJ1-2
d_gene: .
len: 18

CDR3nt: TGCAGTGCTAGAGAGAAGCAGGTTCATAATTCACCCCTCCACTTT
CDR3aa: CSAREKQVHNSPLHF
abundance: few
v_gene: TRBV20-1
j_gene: TRBJ1-6
d_gene: .
len: 15

CDR3nt: TGTGCCAGCAGCAGTCCGAAGGGCAGGGGGATAGTGGACATTCAGTACTTC
CDR3aa: CASSSPKGRGIVDIQYF
abundance: many
v_gene: TRBV6-6
j_gene: TRBJ2-4
d_gene: TRBD1
len: 17

CDR3nt: TGTGCCAGCACCTTGGGACAGAACACTGAAGCTTTCTTT
CDR3aa: CASTLGQNTEAFF
abundance: once
v_gene: TRBV12-3/TRBV12-4
j_gene: TRBJ1-1
d_gene: .
len: 13

CDR3nt: TGTGCCAGCAGCTCGCTCCCGACAACTGAAGCTTTCTTT
CDR3aa: CASSSLPTTEAFF
abundance: .
v_gene: TRBV7-2
j_gene: TRBJ1-1
d_gene: .
len: 13

CDR3nt: TGTGCCAGCAGCTTCCCCAGCGGGGGGGCTGGTGATACGCAGTATTTT
CDR3aa: CASSFPSGGAGDTQYF
abundance: .
v_gene: TRBV7-2
j_gene: TRBJ2-3
d_gene: TRBD2
len: 16

CDR3nt: TGCGCCAGCAGTGTGGGTGGCGAAAAACTGTTTTTT
CDR3aa: CASSVGGEKLFF
abundance: .
v_gene: TRBV5-1
j_gene: TRBJ1-4
d_gene: .
len: 12

CDR3nt: TGTGCCAGCAGCCAAGAAGGCGGTACGCAGTATTTT
CDR3aa: CASSQEGGTQYF
abundance: few
v_gene: TRBV4-2
j_gene: TRBJ2-3
d_gene: .
len: 12

CDR3nt: TGTGCCAGCAGGAAGACTAGCGGGACTAACTACGAGCAGTACTTC
CDR3aa: CASRKTSGTNYEQYF
abundance: .
v_gene: TRBV28
j_gene: TRBJ2-7
d_gene: TRBD2
len: 15

CDR3nt: TGTGCCAGCAGACAGGGTAATCAGCCCCAGCATTTT
CDR3aa: CASRQGNQPQHF
abundance: many
v_gene: TRBV27
j_gene: TRBJ1-5
d_gene: .
len: 12

CDR3nt: TGTGCCAGCAGCCAAGATATCAGTGGCGGGGGTGGAGGGTACAATGAGCAGTTCTTC
CDR3aa: CASSQDISGGGGGYNEQFF
abundance: few
v_gene: TRBV14
j_gene: TRBJ2-1
d_gene: TRBD2
len: 19

CDR3nt: TGCGCCAGCAGCTTGGGGACGACTTTGGACACTGAAGCTTTCTTT
CDR3aa: CASSLGTTLDTEAFF
abundance: .
v_gene: TRBV5-1
j_gene: TRBJ1-1
d_gene: .
len: 15

CDR3nt: TGTGCCAGCAGCTTAGGTATGGGCTACGAGCAGTACTTC
CDR3aa: CASSLGMGYEQYF
abundance: few
v_gene: TRBV7-2
j_gene: TRBJ2-7
d_gene: .
len: 13

CDR3nt: TGTGCCAGCAGTTTCGGCGTCCATAATGAAAAACTGTTTTTT
CDR3aa: CASSFGVHNEKLFF
abundance: .
v_gene: TRBV12-3/TRBV12-4
j_gene: TRBJ1-4
d_gene: .
len: 14

CDR3nt: TGTGCCACCCCGTGGGGGACTAGGGAAGAGACCCAGTACTTC
CDR3aa: CATPWGTREETQYF
abundance: many
v_gene: TRBV9
j_gene: TRBJ2-5
d_gene: TRBD2
len: 14

CDR3nt: TGTGCCAGCAGCGTAGGTGGACTAGCGTCAGATACGCAGTATTTT
CDR3aa: CASSVGGLASDTQYF
abundance: few
v_gene: TRBV9
j_gene: TRBJ2-3
d_gene: TRBD2
len: 15

CDR3nt: TGCGCCAGCAGCCAAGGACAGGGAGTTACCTACGAGCGGTACTTC
CDR3aa: CASSQGQGVTYERYF
abundance: .
v_gene: TRBV4-1
j_gene: TRBJ2-5
d_gene: TRBD1
len: 15

CDR3nt: TGTGCCAGCAGTCCCCAGACCTCCTACGAGCAGTACTTC
CDR3aa: CASSPQTSYEQYF
abundance: once
v_gene: TRBV2
j_gene: TRBJ2-7
d_gene: .
len: 13

CDR3nt: TGTGCCAGCAGCTCCCAAGGTTGGGCCTACAATGAGCAGTACTTC
CDR3aa: CASSSQGWAYNEQYF
abundance: .
v_gene: TRBV7-2
j_gene: TRBJ2-5
d_gene: .
len: 15

CDR3nt: TGTGCCAGCAGCTTACGAGCGTTCGGCACAGATACGCAGTATTTT
CDR3aa: CASSLRAFGTDTQYF
abundance: few
v_gene: TRBV7-2
j_gene: TRBJ2-3
d_gene: .
len: 15

CDR3nt: TGTGCCAGCAGCTTAGGAGGATTGGGGGGCTATGGCTACACCTTC
CDR3aa: CASSLGGLGGYGYTF
abundance: .
v_gene: TRBV7-9
j_gene: TRBJ1-2
d_gene: .
len: 15

CDR3nt: TGTGCCAGCAGCGTAGAGATCTTCTACGAGCAGTACTTC
CDR3aa: CASSVEIFYEQYF
abundance: many
v_gene: TRBV7-2
j_gene: TRBJ2-7
d_gene: .
len: 13

CDR3nt: TGTGCCAGCAGCCAAGATAGGGGGACCAAGGGCTACACCTTC
CDR3aa: CASSQDRGTKGYTF
abundance: .
v_gene: TRBV4-2
j_gene: TRBJ1-2
d_gene: .
len: 14

CDR3nt: TGTGCCAGCAGCTCCACAGGGGGGGGAGCTAACTATGGCTACACCTTC
CDR3aa: CASSSTGGGANYGYTF
abundance: .
v_gene: TRBV9
j_gene: TRBJ1-2
d_gene: TRBD1
len: 16

CDR3nt: TGTGCCAGCCGACTAGCGGGGACTCAAGAGACCCAGTACTTC
CDR3aa: CASRLAGTQETQYF
abundance: .
v_gene: TRBV6-2/TRBV6-3
j_gene: TRBJ2-5
d_gene: TRBD2
len: 14

CDR3nt: TGTGCTAGTGGTTTGGAGGGTGCTAGCCCGAGAGAGACCCAGTACTTC
CDR3aa: CASGLEGASPRETQYF
abundance: .
v_gene: TRBV12-5
j_gene: TRBJ2-5
d_gene: .
len: 16

CDR3nt: TGTGCCAGCAGCTTGACTGGCCCGGGGTCCTACAATGAGCAGTTCTTC
CDR3aa: CASSLTGPGSYNEQFF
abundance: .
v_gene: TRBV7-2
j_gene: TRBJ2-1
d_gene: .
len: 16

CDR3nt: TGCAGTGCTGACGGATCGGACAGGGAAAACTATGGCTACACCTTC
CDR3aa: CSADGSDRENYGYTF
abundance: few
v_gene: TRBV20-1
j_gene: TRBJ1-2
d_gene: TRBD1
len: 15

CDR3nt: TGTGCCATCAGTGAGTTTTACGAGCAGTACTTC
CDR3aa: CAISEFYEQYF
abundance: .
v_gene: TRBV10-3
j_gene: TRBJ2-7
d_gene: .
len: 11